Below are 29 T cell receptor beta chains sequenced from a single sample in a study of T cell repertoires in cytomegalovirus infection. A single record per CDR3 protein comes from TCRdb applying MiXCR to the reads. The sample holds more than 150,000 distinct CDR3 sequences, about 20% seen once. Specimen: PBMCs. The source is a human donor in good health (CMV status not recorded). Some clones in this sample may be carry-over from other donors' samples.

Notes on this clonotype: A read error may produce the germline difference seen at one junction end. As DNA, the CDR3 is TGTGCCAGCAGCCAAGCCTTCCGGGGGGTTTACAATGAGCAGTTCTTC. Its protein product is CASSQAFRGVYNEQFF. The gene calls are TRBV4-1 and TRBJ2-1; 7 positions match TRBD2. The CDR3 is made up of 16 amino acids. The germline V gene encodes CDR1 MGHRA and CDR2 YSYEKL.

Written as DNA, the CDR3 is TGTGCCAGCAGTGAAGCACGGACTTTTGGCACTGAAGCTTTCTTT. This codes for CASSEARTFGTEAFF. The V and J genes are TRBV2 and TRBJ1-1, with D hard to call. V lost 0 bases to trimming and J lost 4 bases, with 12 bases between them. CDR1 and CDR2 (germline): SNHLY, FYNNEI. The length of the CDR3 is 15 residues.

This clonotype was seen at least ten times. The chain employs TRBV6-2 or TRBV6-3 and TRBJ2-1, with 10 bases fitting TRBD2. With 5 bases clipped from V and 4 bases from J, the junction kept 2 bases outside the gene matches. CDR3 length equals 14 residues. The germline CDR1 and CDR2 sequences are MNHEY and SVGEGT. CDR3 bases: TGTGCCAGCAGTCTAGCGGGAGTTTACAATGAGCAGTTCTTC. This translates into CASSLAGVYNEQFF.

This clonotype has only a few counts. This chain joins TRBV20-1 and TRBJ2-7; D is possibly TRBD1 or TRBD2 (7 bases each). Germline lookup yields CDR1 DFQATT and CDR2 SNEGSKA (reference sequence). The CDR3 runs 13 residues. V was clipped by 6 bases and J by 0 bases, with 12 bases between them. CDR3 region: CSARGDSSYEQYF. CDR3 sequence (DNA): TGCAGTGCCCGGGGGGACAGCTCCTACGAGCAGTACTTC.

This clonotype was observed a handful of times. The chain uses TRBV10-3 and TRBJ1-5; 11 positions match TRBD1. The CDR3 has 14 residues. Germline V gene sequence: CDR1 ENHRY, CDR2 SYGVKD. V lost 4 bases, J lost 5 bases, and 1 base stayed unmatched. This chain's CDR3 is CAISGGQGDQPQHF. CDR3 bases: TGTGCCATCAGTGGGGGACAGGGGGATCAGCCCCAGCATTTT.

This clonotype was recorded only once. This chain joins TRBV29-1 and TRBJ2-7, with no clear D. Germline CDR1 SQVTM, CDR2 ANQGSEA. CDR3 length equals 11 residues. Trimming cost V 6 bases and J 4 bases, with 10 bases left between them. CDR3 in DNA: TGCAGCGTCCTCGATATATACGAGCAGTACTTC. Encoded protein: CSVLDIYEQYF.

Regarding this clonotype: An end of the junction does not agree with germline; a read error may underlie this. This chain uses TRBV27 with TRBJ1-1; D possibly corresponds to TRBD1 (5 bases). There are 13 residues in the CDR3. Germline V gene lookup returns CDR1 MNHEY and CDR2 SMNVEV (reference sequence). The CDR3 DNA reads as TGTGTCAGCAGTTTTAAGCCGGGGGGAACCGAATTCTTT. Protein: CVSSFKPGGTEFF.

This clonotype has a handful of counts. This rearrangement joins TRBV6-1 to TRBJ2-1, with D possibly matching TRBD2 (5 bases). V dropped 4 bases and J dropped 6 bases, with 10 bases sitting between them. This CDR3 is 13 amino acids long. CDR1 MNHNS and CDR2 SASEGT come from the germline V gene. CDR3 in amino acids: CASSGRTVNEQFF. The DNA of the CDR3 is TGTGCCAGCAGTGGGAGGACTGTCAATGAGCAGTTCTTC.

The table lists this clonotype with a count of one. Being one base from a much bigger clone, this may be a read error. The chain uses TRBV9 and TRBJ2-1, with 11 bases matching TRBD2. The CDR3 loop spans 15 amino acids. Germline V gives CDR1 SGDLS, CDR2 YYNGEE. The CDR3 is CASSERLAGRNEQLF. The CDR3 DNA reads as TGTGCCAGCAGCGAACGACTAGCGGGAAGGAATGAGCAGCTCTTC.

This clonotype was recorded many times. The rearrangement joins TRBV7-3 to TRBJ1-4, with D possibly TRBD1 on 5 matching bases. This CDR3 is 14 amino acids long. CDR1 is SGHTA, CDR2 FQGTGA, per germline. The V end lost 1 base, the J end lost 10 bases, and 13 bases lay between the germline ends. The CDR3, as DNA: TGTGCCAGCAGCTTAAGCCCCGGGGGTGGAAAACTGTTTTTT. Translating gives CASSLSPGGGKLFF.

J is TRBJ2-1 and V is TRBV7-3; tentative D call: TRBD2 (5 bases). Germline-derived CDR1 and CDR2 are SGHTA and FQGTGA. V was trimmed by 5 bases and J by 2 bases, leaving 13 bases between them. The CDR3 contains 15 residues. CDR3 protein: CASSQAELAYNEQFF. The DNA for the CDR3 is TGTGCCAGCAGCCAAGCGGAGTTGGCCTACAATGAGCAGTTCTTC.

This clonotype appeared a few times. The chain combines TRBV4-3 with TRBJ2-3; no firm D call. Looked up from germline, CDR1 is LGHNA and CDR2 is YSLEER. Trimming pared 0 bases from V and 7 bases from J, leaving 8 bases between. This CDR3 contains 13 residues. The CDR3: CASSQDEGNTQYF. DNA for the CDR3: TGCGCCAGCAGCCAAGATGAAGGGAATACGCAGTATTTT.

V is TRBV9 and J is TRBJ2-7; D ambiguous. Germline CDR1 and CDR2: SGDLS and YYNGEE. V lost 4 bases to trimming and J lost 3 bases, with 11 bases between them. The CDR3 length is 13 residues. The CDR3 sequence: CASSLRPHYEQYF. The CDR3 coding sequence is TGTGCCAGCAGCCTAAGACCCCACTACGAGCAGTACTTC.

This clonotype appeared many times. The V gene is TRBV7-2, the J gene TRBJ1-2, with D possibly being TRBD1 (6 bases). The CDR3 covers 16 residues. Germline values: CDR1 SGHTA, CDR2 FQGNSA. V shed 5 bases and J shed 5 bases, with 21 bases lying between them. DNA of the CDR3: TGTGCCAGCAGCCCTCGGGACAAAGGTGGGGCTTATGGCTACACCTTC. Translated, it gives CASSPRDKGGAYGYTF.

This clonotype was counted many times. The chain uses TRBV7-9 and TRBJ1-1; D not certain. Trimming stripped 8 bases from V and 3 bases from J, with 13 bases between. This CDR3 has 13 residues. Per the germline V gene, CDR1 is SEHNR and CDR2 is FQNEAQ (reference sequence). CDR3 sequence: CASHLWADTEAFF. For the CDR3, the DNA is TGTGCCAGCCATCTATGGGCTGACACTGAAGCTTTCTTT.

The chain is built from TRBV20-1 and TRBJ1-2, with D unresolved. The V gene's germline CDR1 is DFQATT and CDR2 SNEGSKA (reference sequence). The V end lost 6 bases, the J end lost 7 bases, and 15 bases lay between the germline ends. This CDR3 spans 12 amino acids. The CDR3 DNA reads as TGCAGTGCCCTGGGGTCGCCTCGTGGCTACACCTTC. Protein sequence: CSALGSPRGYTF.

This clonotype was seen a handful of times. The chain employs TRBV28 and TRBJ2-2, with 7 bases that match TRBD1. Germline lookup yields CDR1 MDHEN and CDR2 SYDVKM. This CDR3 region has 15 residues. The ends lost 3 bases at V and 4 bases at J; junction bases unmatched: 5. CDR3 nucleotides: TGTGCCAGCAGTTTTAACAGGGGTAGCACCGGGGAGCTGTTTTTT. It is translated as CASSFNRGSTGELFF.

DNA of the CDR3: TGTGCCAGCGGAACATGGGCCCTTCTCTCTGGAAACACCATATATTTT. This gives the protein CASGTWALLSGNTIYF. The rearrangement joins TRBV12-3 or TRBV12-4 to TRBJ1-3; D remains ambiguous. V was shortened by 8 bases and J by 0 bases, with 17 bases between the two germline ends. There are 16 residues in the CDR3.

This clonotype was detected only a few times. V and J are TRBV6-2 or TRBV6-3 and TRBJ2-2; a possible D gene is TRBD2 (5 bases). Per the germline V gene, CDR1 is MNHEY and CDR2 is SVGEGT. Deletions cut 0 bases from V and 1 base from J, with 6 bases between. CDR3 length: 15 amino acids. The CDR3 DNA is TGTGCCAGCAGTTACTCGGGGAGGAACACCGGGGAGCTGTTTTTT. Protein product: CASSYSGRNTGELFF.

This clonotype has ten or more counts. This chain uses TRBV12-3 or TRBV12-4 with TRBJ2-3, with D uncertain. The CDR3 runs to 15 residues. Trimming shortened V by 3 bases and J by 0 bases, and 10 bases separated the two germline ends. The CDR3: CASSFGGSSTDTQYF. The DNA for the CDR3 is TGTGCCAGCAGTTTCGGCGGCAGTAGCACAGATACGCAGTATTTT.

This clonotype came up a few times. The CDR3 loop is CASSLALAVIRNEQFF. The CDR3 DNA is TGTGCCAGCAGCTTAGCGCTAGCGGTAATACGGAATGAGCAGTTCTTC. J is TRBJ2-1 and V is TRBV7-9; 7 bases agree with TRBD2. CDR1 and CDR2 (germline): SEHNR, FQNEAQ (reference sequence). The CDR3 contains 16 residues. After removal of 0 bases from V and 7 bases from J, the junction contained 9 bases not matched to a gene. Together with reference TRBV7-9 and TRBJ2-1, the CDR3 gives the full variable domain: DTGVSQNPRHKITKRGQNVTFRCDPISEHNRLYWYRQTLGQGPEFLTYFQNEAQLEKSRLLSDRFSAERPKGSFSTLEIQRTEQGDSAMYLCASSLALAVIRNEQFFGPGTRLTVL.

A remark on this clonotype: The final CDR3 position lacks the conserved phenylalanine or tryptophan, pointing to a likely read error. J is TRBJ2-7 and V is TRBV9, with 10 bases identical to TRBD1. The junction had 6 bases not matched to a gene; V was cut back by 5 bases and J by 4 bases. The CDR3 spans 14 residues. Germline loops: CDR1 SGDLS, CDR2 YYNGEE. The CDR3 DNA follows: TGTGCCAGCAGTGCCGGGACAGGGGTGTACGAGCAGTACTTA. Amino acids: CASSAGTGVYEQYL.

The table lists this clonotype with a few counts. The chain has TRBV4-2 and TRBJ2-5; D is possibly TRBD1 or TRBD2 (5 bases each). Per the germline V gene, CDR1 is LGHNA and CDR2 is YNFKEQ. The CDR3 loop spans 13 amino acids. The ends were cut back, 4 bases at V and 3 bases at J, with 9 bases in the middle. The CDR3 region is CASSPREKETQYF. The CDR3 bases are TGTGCCAGCAGCCCCAGGGAGAAAGAGACCCAGTACTTC.

At least ten counts were recorded for this clonotype. This chain connects TRBV7-2 to TRBJ1-1; 7 nucleotides align to TRBD1. Unmatched junction bases numbered 4, after V lost 5 bases and J lost 4 bases. The CDR3 is 13 amino acids. In germline, CDR1 is SGHTA, CDR2 FQGNSA. For the CDR3, the DNA is TGTGCCAGCAGCAGACCAGGGGGCACTGAAGCTTTCTTT. Its translation: CASSRPGGTEAFF.

This clonotype was counted at least ten times. This chain uses TRBV7-2 with TRBJ1-1, with no clear D. This CDR3 contains 14 residues. Germline CDR1 and CDR2: SGHTA and FQGNSA. V was trimmed by 2 bases and J by 3 bases, leaving 10 bases between them. CDR3 DNA sequence: TGTGCCAGCAGCTTAACCCCGTCCGACACTGAAGCTTTCTTT. As protein: CASSLTPSDTEAFF.

This clonotype was seen more than once but under ten times. The genes are TRBV11-2 and TRBJ1-1; possible D gene TRBD1, 6 bases. V lost 1 base to trimming and J lost 8 bases, with 14 bases between them. Germline CDR1 and CDR2: SGHAT and FQNNGV. The CDR3 spans 14 residues. CDR3 DNA sequence: TGTGCCAGCAGCTTAGCCACCGGACAGACGGAAGCTTTCTTT. It translates to CASSLATGQTEAFF.

This chain joins TRBV4-3 and TRBJ2-7; D gene unclear. The length of the CDR3 is 12 residues. Germline V gene sequence: CDR1 LGHNA, CDR2 YSLEER. Trimming removed 0 bases at V and 5 bases at J, with 5 bases between. CDR3 DNA sequence: TGCGCCAGCAGCCAAGATGACCACGAGCAGTACTTC. It encodes CASSQDDHEQYF.

This chain connects TRBV7-9 to TRBJ2-3; 12 positions agree with TRBD2. This CDR3 has 16 residues. V shed 4 bases, J shed 2 bases, and the junction held 4 bases outside the gene matches. Germline CDR1 is SEHNR and CDR2 is FQNEAQ (reference sequence). CDR3 residues: CASSSTSGGFTDTQYF. In DNA form, the CDR3 reads TGTGCCAGCAGCTCGACTAGCGGGGGATTCACAGATACGCAGTATTTT.

The genes are TRBV6-5 and TRBJ2-1; 8 bases are shared with TRBD1. Germline CDR1 is MNHEY and CDR2 is SVGAGI. This CDR3 is 15 amino acids long. J lost 5 bases, V lost 6 bases, and 9 bases had no gene match. The CDR3 DNA is TGTGCCAGCAGAGTCGACAGGGGAGTAAACAATGAGCAGTTCTTC. This encodes CASRVDRGVNNEQFF.